This T cell receptor beta chain is from a study of blood T cells in healthy people across ages. Donor samples were obtained from healthy Caucasian individuals from Russia, aged about 6 to 100. PBMCs, at least 6 million per sample, were isolated. Germline-derived CDR1 and CDR2 are SNHLY and FYNNEI. The CDR3 is 14 amino acids. The V gene lost 1 base and the J gene lost 4 bases, with 7 bases spanning the gap. Alongside a J-beta primer mix, a sample-barcoded 5' primer served in a second PCR lasting about 7 to 11 cycles. TCRdb passed the 5' RACE reads through MiXCR, listing each CDR3 protein once. The sample consists of hundreds of thousands of distinct CDR3 sequences, about 48% of them appearing once.

The clonotype was recovered from a young man in good health. The V and J genes are TRBV2 and TRBJ1-4, with D uncertain. Sequenced material: blood. CDR3 bases: TGTGCCAGCAGTGAAGGGACCAATAATGAAAAACTGTTTTTT. Its translation is CASSEGTNNEKLFF.